This note documents a single T cell receptor (beta chain) sequence. There are 14 residues in the CDR3. Between the trimmed V and J ends, which lost 2 bases and 4 bases, there was a span of 9 bases. CDR1 and CDR2 (germline): MNHNY, SVGAGI (reference sequence). Reverse transcription used about 0.5 to 1 ug RNA and random hexamers. TCRdb fed the immunoSEQ multiplex PCR reads into MiXCR, producing one record per CDR3 protein. The data show 150,000 to 200,000 distinct CDR3 sequences, over 90% seen once. This sample stems from a study of CD8 T cells in Susac syndrome. Sequencing of TCR beta covered CD8+ and CD4+ T cells obtained from blood.

The material sequenced was CD4+ T cells from PBMCs. The rearrangement links TRBV6-6 to TRBJ2-1; a possible D gene is TRBD1 (6 bases). This TCR was recovered from a human donor with Susac syndrome. In DNA, the CDR3 is TGTGCCAGCAGTTACCCCGGGACATACAATGAGCAGTTCTTC. It codes for CASSYPGTYNEQFF.